This TCR beta chain was obtained from a study of shared clonotypes between healthy human individuals. Study overall: CD4 naive cells filled three plates per donor, CD4 memory three, CD8 naive two and CD8 memory one.

This table comes from immunoSEQ multiplex PCR, and its TCRdb copy is limited to in-frame clones, with some not included. The sample consists of roughly 1,800,000 clones, about 95% of them appearing once. Germline CDR1 and CDR2: MNHEY and SVGAGI. V lost 2 bases to trimming and J lost 4 bases, with 8 bases between them. The CDR3 sequence is 14 residues long. Study results and caveats: Non-shared clonotypes were found to have lower generation probabilities than the clonotypes that were shared by all four of the sorted-subset donors.

Of note for this clone: Its antigen is unidentified. Other DNA sequences of this sample code for an identical CDR3.

Terminally differentiated effector memory CD45RA+ cells were excluded by CCR7 positive selection of CD45RO-negative cells. The rearrangement joins TRBV6-5 to TRBJ2-2; a weak D match, TRBD2 (6 bases). This TCR derives from a man between 18 and 29 years old in good health. The sample taken for sequencing was naive CD8+ T cells sorted from blood. In DNA form, the CDR3 reads TGTGCCAGCAGTTACGGGACTTCCACCGGGGAGCTGTTTTTT. Translation gives CASSYGTSTGELFF.